The 25 T cell receptor beta chains given below trace back to one sample, sequenced in a study of blood T cell repertoires in COVID-19. Clones were read by immunoSEQ multiplex PCR, and TCRdb kept only the in-frame ones, dropping some. In the table there are roughly 110,000 clones, 86% of which are singletons. The sequencing sample was made of peripheral blood. The receptors shown here come from a man aged 40-55 years with acute or convalescent COVID-19.

The CDR3 region is CASSPRDRIDTQYF. CDR3 DNA sequence: TGTGCCAGCAGCCCCCGGGACAGAATAGATACGCAGTATTTT. This sequence joins TRBV7-9 and TRBJ2-3; 7 bases agree with TRBD1. This CDR3 spans 14 amino acids. The germline V gene encodes CDR1 SEHNR and CDR2 FQNEAQ (reference sequence). The V segment lost 5 bases and the J segment 5 bases; nucleotides outside the gene matches: 7.

This clone has only a few counts. The gene calls are TRBV5-1 and TRBJ1-6; 7 bases map to TRBD1. The CDR3 runs 14 residues. The V gene's germline CDR1 is SGHRS and CDR2 YFSETQ. V trimming: 5 bases; J trimming: 6 bases; junction bases outside the gene matches: 5. The CDR3 spells CASRAGGSNSPLHF. CDR3 bases: TGCGCCAGCAGGGCAGGGGGAAGTAATTCACCCCTCCACTTT.

The chain is built from TRBV12-5 and TRBJ1-5, with D uncertain. Trimming shortened V by 0 bases and J by 5 bases, and 14 bases separated the two germline ends. CDR1 is LGHNT, CDR2 FRNRAP, per germline. This CDR3 has 16 amino acids. CDR3 in amino acids: CASGLVLLGRDQPQHF. The CDR3 coding sequence is TGTGCTAGTGGTTTGGTACTCTTGGGGAGGGATCAGCCCCAGCATTTT.

Here the CDR3 DNA reads TGTGCCAGCAGCTTGCGTTCAGTTAACTATGGCTACACCTTC. This gives the protein CASSLRSVNYGYTF. The gene calls are TRBV5-4 and TRBJ1-2; the D is unclear. Germline CDR1 reads SGHNT; CDR2 reads YYREEE (reference sequence). There are 14 residues in the CDR3. Trimming left V 1 base short and J 1 base short, with 8 bases between.

The genes are TRBV7-2 and TRBJ1-5; the match to TRBD1 covers 9 bases. This CDR3 has 17 amino acids. With V trimmed by 1 base and J by 2 bases, 6 bases remained unmatched. CDR1 and CDR2 (germline): SGHTA, FQGNSA. CDR3 residues: CASSLGQGVRGNQPQHF. CDR3 nucleotide sequence: TGTGCCAGCAGCTTAGGACAGGGGGTGAGGGGCAATCAGCCCCAGCATTTT.

The V and J genes are TRBV30 and TRBJ2-7; perhaps TRBD1 as D (5 bases). Per germline, CDR1 GTSNPN and CDR2 SVGIG (reference sequence). The CDR3 has 14 residues. Trimming took off 0 bases at V and 4 bases at J, with 13 bases between the two ends. The chain's CDR3 is CAWSVGRVYYEQYF. The CDR3 nucleotides are TGTGCCTGGAGTGTAGGCAGGGTATATTACGAGCAGTACTTC.

This clone was detected only once. J is TRBJ2-2 and V is TRBV6-9; a weak D match, TRBD2 (7 bases). The germline CDR1 and CDR2 sequences are MNHGY and SVAAGI. V gave up 6 bases and J gave up 3 bases, with 17 bases separating them. The CDR3 consists of 16 residues. CDR3 sequence (DNA): TGTGCCAGCAGCTATAATCAGGGGAGGGACACCGGGGAGCTGTTTTTT. It encodes CASSYNQGRDTGELFF.

The genes are TRBV7-3 and TRBJ1-1; D perhaps matches TRBD1 (5 bases). The V gene's germline CDR1 is SGHTA and CDR2 FQGTGA. The CDR3 is 14 amino acids. The V and J ends lost 5 bases and 4 bases respectively, with 14 bases between them. The CDR3 region is CASSEGVGRTEAFF. CDR3 DNA: TGTGCCAGCAGCGAAGGGGTGGGTCGCACTGAAGCTTTCTTT.

The J gene is TRBJ2-1, the V gene TRBV24-1, with unresolved D. V dropped 3 bases and J dropped 6 bases, with 17 bases sitting between them. Germline V gives CDR1 KGHDR, CDR2 SFDVKD. This CDR3 comprises 16 residues. The CDR3 is CATSDPSPKRGNEQFF. CDR3 nucleotide sequence: TGTGCCACCAGTGATCCTAGTCCGAAACGCGGCAATGAGCAGTTCTTC.

This chain links TRBV6-5 with TRBJ1-2; no clear D gene. CDR1 and CDR2 from the germline V gene are MNHEY and SVGAGI. The CDR3 totals 16 residues. Trimming took off 0 bases at V and 5 bases at J, with 16 bases between the two ends. The CDR3: CASSYSVITFRYGYTF. The DNA of the CDR3 is TGTGCCAGCAGTTACTCGGTTATTACTTTCCGATATGGCTACACCTTC.

V is TRBV30 and J is TRBJ2-7, with 9 bases that match TRBD2. The germline V gene encodes CDR1 GTSNPN and CDR2 SVGIG (reference sequence). V lost 0 bases, J lost 5 bases, and 14 bases stayed unmatched. The CDR3 has 17 residues. CDR3 coding DNA: TGTGCCTGGAGTGTACGGGTGGTAGCGGGAGTAAGAGACGAGCAGTACTTC. Translated: CAWSVRVVAGVRDEQYF.

V usage is TRBV7-9 and J usage is TRBJ2-1; D is possibly TRBD2 (6 bases). Deletions cut 7 bases from V and 7 bases from J, with 11 bases between. CDR3 size: 12 residues. In germline, CDR1 is SEHNR, CDR2 FQNEAQ (reference sequence). CDR3 nucleotide sequence: TGTGCCAGCACATGGGGGGATAATGAGCAGTTCTTC. Residues: CASTWGDNEQFF.

This clone was counted between two and nine times. This rearrangement joins TRBV9 to TRBJ2-1; TRBD2 aligns across 13 bases. The ends lost 2 bases at V and 0 bases at J; junction bases unmatched: 8. The CDR3 is 19 residues long. Germline CDR1 and CDR2: SGDLS and YYNGEE. The CDR3 sequence is CASSVTSGRTFSSYNEQFF. The CDR3 DNA sequence: TGTGCCAGCAGCGTGACTAGCGGGAGGACCTTCAGCTCCTACAATGAGCAGTTCTTC.

The rearrangement links TRBV18 to TRBJ1-3; no firm D call. The germline gives CDR1 KGHSH, CDR2 LQKENI. CDR3 length: 13 amino acids. The V and J ends lost 4 bases and 1 base respectively, with 5 bases between them. The CDR3 loop is CASSLQSGNTIYF. CDR3 bases: TGTGCCAGCTCACTCCAATCTGGAAACACCATATATTTT.

The V and J genes are TRBV7-2 and TRBJ1-1; 7 nucleotides match TRBD1. With V trimmed by 5 bases and J by 4 bases, 4 bases remained unmatched. Germline CDR1 is SGHTA and CDR2 is FQGNSA. CDR3 length: 13 residues. The chain's CDR3 is CASSRPGGTEAFF. CDR3 nucleotide sequence: TGTGCCAGCAGCCGTCCAGGGGGCACTGAAGCTTTCTTT.

The chain carries TRBV6-5 and TRBJ1-2; 7 bases fit TRBD1. J gave up 2 bases and V 2 bases, and 2 bases lay outside the gene matches. CDR3 length: 14 residues. Germline CDR1 MNHEY, CDR2 SVGAGI. As DNA, the CDR3 is TGTGCCAGCAGTTACGCCAGGGGGAACTATGGCTACACCTTC. It is translated as CASSYARGNYGYTF.

The chain recombines TRBV6-6 with TRBJ1-5; a possible D gene is TRBD1 (6 bases). V was clipped by 4 bases and J by 7 bases, with 11 bases between them. The CDR3 has 13 residues. The germline V gene has CDR1 MNHNY and CDR2 SVGAGI (reference sequence). CDR3 in amino acids: CASSWGGGQPQHF. The CDR3 nucleotides read TGTGCCAGCAGTTGGGGGGGCGGACAGCCCCAGCATTTT.

The V call is TRBV5-6, the J call TRBJ1-1; possible D gene TRBD1, 5 bases. Germline CDR1 reads SGHDT; CDR2 reads YYEEEE. The CDR3 length is 11 residues. V lost 2 bases and J 7 bases, leaving 6 bases between the germline ends. CDR3 amino acids: CASSFGHEAFF. The CDR3 nucleotides read TGTGCCAGCAGCTTTGGACATGAAGCTTTCTTT. Full variable domain (missing parts from reference TRBV5-6 and TRBJ1-1): DAGVTQSPTHLIKTRGQQVTLRCSPKSGHDTVSWYQQALGQGPQFIFQYYEEEERQRGNFPDRFSGHQFPNYSSELNVNALLLGDSALYLCASSFGHEAFFGQGTRLTVV.

The chain couples TRBV6-5 to TRBJ2-1, with D maybe TRBD1 (5 bases). The length of the CDR3 is 13 residues. Trimming left V 4 bases short and J 5 bases short, with 9 bases between. Per the germline V gene, CDR1 is MNHEY and CDR2 is SVGAGI. CDR3 region: CASSLQANNEQFF. The CDR3 DNA follows: TGTGCCAGCAGTTTACAGGCGAACAATGAGCAGTTCTTC.

This sequence joins TRBV11-2 and TRBJ2-7; the D is unclear. Germline V lookup: CDR1 SGHAT, CDR2 FQNNGV. This CDR3 spans 16 amino acids. Trimming took 1 base from V and 0 from J, leaving 13 bases between them. This chain's CDR3 is CASSLGSSRSSYEQYF. Here the CDR3 DNA reads TGTGCCAGCAGCTTAGGGAGTAGCCGTAGCTCCTACGAGCAGTACTTC.

CDR3 sequence: CASSLTGGNGQPQHF. The CDR3 nucleotides read TGTGCCAGCAGCTTAACGGGGGGGAACGGTCAGCCCCAGCATTTT. This chain joins TRBV7-3 and TRBJ1-5; D is possibly TRBD1 (5 bases). The germline CDR1 and CDR2 sequences are SGHTA and FQGTGA. The CDR3 extends over 15 amino acids. With 0 bases removed from V and 6 bases from J, the gap between germline ends came to 12 bases.

V usage is TRBV14 and J usage is TRBJ1-3; a possible D gene is TRBD1 (6 bases). Germline lookup yields CDR1 SGHDN and CDR2 FVKESK. Trimming removed 6 bases at V and 0 bases at J, with 6 bases between. The CDR3 has 13 amino acids. CDR3 DNA sequence: TGTGCCAGCAGGGACAGCTCTGGAAACACCATATATTTT. Translating gives CASRDSSGNTIYF.

This chain connects TRBV10-3 to TRBJ2-7; 9 positions agree with TRBD1. V was clipped by 8 bases and J by 6 bases; unmatched bases: 14. The V gene's germline CDR1 is ENHRY and CDR2 SYGVKD. CDR3 length: 15 amino acids. Written as DNA, the CDR3 is TGTGCCATCGGACAGGGGTTGTTCTCGGCGGGCGAGCAGTACTTC. This translates into CAIGQGLFSAGEQYF.

The chain is built from TRBV18 and TRBJ2-5, with 7 bases identical to TRBD1. Losses at the gene ends were 2 bases for V and 5 bases for J; bases not matched to a gene: 8. CDR1 KGHSH and CDR2 LQKENI come from the germline V gene. This CDR3 region has 15 residues. The CDR3 nucleotides read TGTGCCAGCTCACCAGATGAAGGGGGCTGGGAGACCCAGTACTTC. This translates into CASSPDEGGWETQYF.

This clone was counted a few times. The chain links TRBV7-2 to TRBJ2-2; weak D call: TRBD2 (6 bases). The V gene's germline CDR1 is SGHTA and CDR2 FQGNSA. The CDR3 consists of 15 residues. Trimming cost V 3 bases and J 3 bases, with 11 bases left between them. The CDR3 spells CASSFERVYTGELFF. The CDR3 nucleotides read TGTGCCAGCAGCTTTGAGCGGGTGTACACCGGGGAGCTGTTTTTT.